This T cell receptor (beta chain) was sequenced during a study of blood T cell repertoires in COVID-19. Germline V gene lookup returns CDR1 LNHDA and CDR2 SQIVND (reference sequence). V dropped 6 bases and J dropped 5 bases, with 26 bases sitting between them. The CDR3 runs to 18 residues. TCRdb's copy holds only in-frame clones and misses some; the assay was immunoSEQ multiplex PCR. The table lists tens of thousands of clones, around nine tenths of them singletons. The specimen sequenced was peripheral blood. V and J are TRBV19 and TRBJ1-3, with a weak D call TRBD1 (5 bases). The receptor was isolated from a human donor in a cohort sampled during active COVID-19. The donor label of this sample is uncertain. This CDR3 reads CASSLPRVGRDSRNTIYF. In DNA, the CDR3 is TGTGCCAGTAGCCTTCCTAGGGTCGGCAGGGATTCAAGAAACACCATATATTTT. The whole variable domain, filled in from reference TRBV19 and TRBJ1-3, reads DGGITQSPKYLFRKEGQNVTLSCEQNLNHDAMYWYRQDPGQGLRLIYYSQIVNDFQKGDIAEGYSVSREKKESFPLTVTSAQKNPTAFYLCASSLPRVGRDSRNTIYFGEGSWLTVV.